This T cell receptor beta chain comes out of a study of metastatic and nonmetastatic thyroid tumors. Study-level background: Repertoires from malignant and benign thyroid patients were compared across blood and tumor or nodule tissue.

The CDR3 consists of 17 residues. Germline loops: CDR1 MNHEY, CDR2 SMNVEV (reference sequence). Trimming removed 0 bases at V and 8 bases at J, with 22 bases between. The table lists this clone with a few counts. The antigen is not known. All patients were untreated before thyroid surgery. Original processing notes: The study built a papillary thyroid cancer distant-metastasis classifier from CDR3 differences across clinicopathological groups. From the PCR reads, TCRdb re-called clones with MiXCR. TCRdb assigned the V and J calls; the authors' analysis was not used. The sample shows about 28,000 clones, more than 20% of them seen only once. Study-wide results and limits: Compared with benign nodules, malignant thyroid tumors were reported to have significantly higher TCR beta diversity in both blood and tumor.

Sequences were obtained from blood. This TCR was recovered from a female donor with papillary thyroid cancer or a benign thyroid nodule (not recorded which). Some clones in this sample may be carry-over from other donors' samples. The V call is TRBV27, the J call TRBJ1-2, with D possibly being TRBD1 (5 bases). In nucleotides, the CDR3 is TGTGCCAGCAGTTTATCTTGTGCTGGGGCAGGGTATATAGGCTACACCTTC. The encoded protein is CASSLSCAGAGYIGYTF.